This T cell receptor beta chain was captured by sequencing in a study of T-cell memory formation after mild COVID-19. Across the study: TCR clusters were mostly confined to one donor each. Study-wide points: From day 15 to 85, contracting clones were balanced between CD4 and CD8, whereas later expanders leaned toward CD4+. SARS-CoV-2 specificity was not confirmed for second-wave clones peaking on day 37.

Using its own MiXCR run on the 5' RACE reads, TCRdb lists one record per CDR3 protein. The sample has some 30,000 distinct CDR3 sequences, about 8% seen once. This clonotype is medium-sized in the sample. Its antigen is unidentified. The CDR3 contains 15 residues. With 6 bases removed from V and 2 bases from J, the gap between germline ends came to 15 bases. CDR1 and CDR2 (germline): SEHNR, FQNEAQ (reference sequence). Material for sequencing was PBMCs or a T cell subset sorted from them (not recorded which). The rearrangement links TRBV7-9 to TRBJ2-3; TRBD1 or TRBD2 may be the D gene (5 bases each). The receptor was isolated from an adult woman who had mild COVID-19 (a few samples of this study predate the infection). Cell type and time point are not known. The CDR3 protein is CASRRDPLHTDTQYF. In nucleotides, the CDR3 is TGTGCCAGCAGAAGGGACCCCCTCCACACAGATACGCAGTATTTT.